This entry is about one T cell receptor (beta chain). Its binding antigen is unknown. No much larger clone exists at a distance of one base, and base qualities are not known. This entry is derived from a study of blood T cell repertoires in COVID-19 (dated by TCRdb to 2018 to 2020). Background for the entire study: Samples from collaborators originated in the United States, Italy and Spain and spanned both the acute and convalescent phases of COVID-19. Where available, HLA class I and class II types were taken from metadata supplied by the sample provider and were not determined by assay-based typing. A freely available public database, intended as a resource for researchers studying the immune response to SARS-CoV-2, is where the repertoires were released. Samples were obtained from the ongoing ImmuneRACE study (first 160 participants) and from 1,000 to 1,500 subjects provided by 6 global collaborators. The material from the prospective study consisted of cDNA or gDNA derived from T cells, B-cell-depleted T cells, or PBMCs. Deeply sampled blood TCRbeta repertoires from subjects exposed to, actively infected with, or recovered from COVID-19 were included in the dataset. The sample metadata nearly always contained a de-identified subject ID, COVID-19 status, age in years and sex. Broader findings and caveats from the paper: Clinical and demographic metadata were provided uncurated, with the amount varying by source and participant.

The collaborating institutions used their own protocols to collect whole blood in K2EDTA tubes. Collaborator samples were shipped for TCRbeta analysis as frozen whole blood, isolated PBMCs, or DNA extracted from either sample type. CDR1 and CDR2 (SEHNR, FQNEAQ) derive from the germline V gene (reference sequence). The CDR3 runs 17 residues from the cysteine to the phenylalanine. Solely the CDR3 DNA is kept, with 51 bases framed from the first base. V and J are trimmed by 5 bases and 1 base, and the gene matches miss 11 bases of the junction. TCRbeta CDR3 regions were amplified from genomic DNA using the immunoSEQ Assay, a bias-controlled multiplex PCR. Per the authors' processing: Within the assay, amplification of reference gene primers was used to estimate how many nucleated cells each sample contained. To quantify the absolute abundance of each unique TCRbeta CDR3 rearrangement, sequence reads were collapsed and filtered. Productive Simpson clonality was computed per sample as the square root of Simpson's diversity index over productive rearrangements. TCRdb limited this immuneACCESS table to in-frame rearrangements with V and J called. A share of clones is missing; checked studies link under half to unresolved V genes, and the rest is unexplained. The DNA was the basis for D and trimming; V, J and clone size are from that table. For this sample the table gives around 15,000 clones, of which approximately 88% were detected only once. The top ten clonotypes cover 2% to 2.5% of the sample.

This sequence originates from a woman aged 70-85 years in a cohort sampled during active or convalescent COVID-19. The chain was built from TRBV7-9 and TRBJ1-2; the junction holds 9 bases that match TRBD1. Sample: peripheral blood. The CDR3 has the sequence CASSPRGTGTLNYGYTF. The sequence in DNA is TGTGCCAGCAGCCCGAGAGGGACAGGGACGCTTAACTATGGCTACACCTTC.